Following are 13 T cell receptor beta chains from one sample sequenced in a study of regulatory T cells in long-lasting Graves disease (dated by TCRdb to the early 2020s). Per the publication, the time point label means: persistent/refractory GD, antithyroid drugs over 5 years with positive TRAb. RNA was extracted from PBMCs in TRIzol for both TCR sequencing and RNA sequencing. The library was obtained by multiplex PCR. The run used an Illumina HiSeq 4000. TCR beta libraries were built with iRepertoire HTBI primers and Arm-PCR amplification of CDR3 regions. TCRdb's own reprocessing of the public reads used fastp at Q25 and MiXCR and kept productive beta chains. Each CDR3 protein gets just one entry, which takes the most common genes and DNA from the rows behind it. Counted in this sample were roughly 450,000 distinct CDR3 sequences; less than 25% of them appeared once. Clones ranked in the top ten supply over 7.5% of the sample.

Here the sequenced sample was peripheral blood mononuclear cells (PBMCs), taken when the disease was refractory, from a patient treated with antithyroid drugs. Every receptor here comes from a female donor with Graves disease.

This sequence joins TRBV29-1 and TRBJ1-3, with D uncertain. Germline CDR1 is SQVTM and CDR2 is ANQGSEA. This CDR3 has 11 amino acids. Trimming removed 5 bases from V and 9 bases from J, with 11 bases in between. The CDR3 is CSVWGGGTIYF. The CDR3 nucleotides read TGCAGCGTTTGGGGAGGCGGCACCATATATTTT.

This clonotype was recorded at least ten times. CDR3 in amino acids: CASNDRGTSYEQYF. Here the CDR3 DNA reads TGTGCCAGCAACGACAGGGGCACCTCCTACGAGCAGTACTTC. This chain uses TRBV2 with TRBJ2-7; 8 nucleotides agree with TRBD1. V trimming: 7 bases; J trimming: 0 bases; junction bases outside the gene matches: 5. Per germline, CDR1 SNHLY and CDR2 FYNNEI. The CDR3 contains 14 residues.

The rearrangement uses TRBV7-9 and TRBJ2-3; 8 bases align to TRBD2. The CDR3 covers 17 residues. In germline, CDR1 is SEHNR, CDR2 FQNEAQ (reference sequence). Trimming removed 3 bases from V and 5 bases from J; junction bases left unmatched: 13. The CDR3 bases are TGTGCCAGCAGCTTTCCCATTAGCGGGATAGCCGGAGATACGCAGTATTTT. Encoded protein: CASSFPISGIAGDTQYF.

This clonotype appeared many times. This rearrangement joins TRBV28 to TRBJ2-2; the D is unclear. Trimming took off 4 bases at V and 5 bases at J, with 17 bases between the two ends. Germline lookup yields CDR1 MDHEN and CDR2 SYDVKM. This CDR3 contains 16 residues. The chain's CDR3 is CASSSSWWGRTGELFF. DNA for the CDR3: TGTGCCAGCAGTTCATCATGGTGGGGAAGGACCGGGGAGCTGTTTTTT.

This clonotype came up once. A single base separates this from a much larger clone, so it may be a read error. The CDR3 end shows no conserved phenylalanine or tryptophan, and so a read error is likely. The chain is built from TRBV28 and TRBJ1-1, with 8 bases that match TRBD1. J lost 5 bases, V lost 5 bases, and 7 bases had no gene match. The length of the CDR3 is 14 residues. CDR1 and CDR2 from the germline V gene are MDHEN and SYDVKM. The CDR3 protein is CASSPQGEWTEAFL. Written as DNA, the CDR3 is TGTGCCAGCAGTCCACAGGGGGAGTGGACTGAAGCTTTCCTT.

Note on this clonotype: No conserved phenylalanine or tryptophan is present at the end of the CDR3, so a read error is the likely explanation. The chain links TRBV5-6 to TRBJ1-1; tentatively, D is TRBD1 (6 bases). Germline V gives CDR1 SGHDT, CDR2 YYEEEE. The V end lost 5 bases, the J end lost 6 bases, and 23 bases lay between the germline ends. The CDR3 is 16 amino acids. CDR3 region: CASSFWGGRQDAEAFL. The CDR3 coding sequence is TGTGCCAGCAGTTTTTGGGGGGGCAGGCAGGACGCTGAAGCTTTCCTT.

V usage is TRBV20-1 and J usage is TRBJ1-5; D call uncertain. With 4 bases removed from V and 4 bases from J, the gap between germline ends came to 8 bases. In germline, CDR1 is DFQATT, CDR2 SNEGSKA (reference sequence). The CDR3 covers 12 residues. The CDR3 is CSANPSNQPQHF. CDR3 DNA sequence: TGCAGTGCTAACCCCTCAAATCAGCCCCAGCATTTT.

This clonotype was detected only once. V gene TRBV30 combines with J gene TRBJ2-3, with 8 positions matching TRBD1. V trimming: 0 bases; J trimming: 6 bases; junction bases outside the gene matches: 8. Germline CDR1 GTSNPN, CDR2 SVGIG (reference sequence). The CDR3 contains 15 residues. The CDR3 sequence is CAWSVETGEQDTQYF. The CDR3 DNA reads TGTGCCTGGAGTGTCGAGACAGGGGAGCAGGATACGCAGTATTTT.

This chain joins TRBV7-2 and TRBJ1-2; the D gene is possibly TRBD1 (5 bases). Per the germline V gene, CDR1 is SGHTA and CDR2 is FQGNSA. This CDR3 is 16 amino acids long. V was cut by 1 base and J by 3 bases, with 15 bases left in between. CDR3 bases: TGTGCCAGCAGCTTAGTGATTGTTCAGGGAGACTATGGCTACACCTTC. Its protein product is CASSLVIVQGDYGYTF. Drawing the rest from reference TRBV7-2 and TRBJ1-2, the complete variable domain is GAGVSQSPSNKVTEKGKDVELRCDPISGHTALYWYRQSLGQGLEFLIYFQGNSAPDKSGLPSDRFSAERTGGSVSTLTIQRTQQEDSAVYLCASSLVIVQGDYGYTFGSGTRLTVV.

Many counts were recorded for this clonotype. The chain employs TRBV27 and TRBJ2-2; no clear D. This CDR3 comprises 16 residues. Germline V gives CDR1 MNHEY, CDR2 SMNVEV (reference sequence). Trimming stripped 1 base from V and 0 bases from J, with 9 bases between. The CDR3 sequence is CASSLYAGANTGELFF. In DNA form, the CDR3 reads TGTGCCAGCAGTTTATACGCAGGCGCGAACACCGGGGAGCTGTTTTTT.

V is TRBV20-1 and J is TRBJ1-2; possible D gene TRBD1, 6 bases. CDR1 and CDR2 (germline): DFQATT, SNEGSKA (reference sequence). Trimming took off 3 bases at V and 7 bases at J, with 18 bases between the two ends. The CDR3 spans 14 residues. Here the CDR3 DNA reads TGCAGTGCTAGGTGGCGGGGGCGCCGCGGTGGCTACACCTTC. Amino acids: CSARWRGRRGGYTF.

The rearrangement joins TRBV6-1 to TRBJ2-1; 7 bases fit TRBD2. The length of the CDR3 is 11 residues. Trimming removed 8 bases from V and 10 bases from J; junction bases left unmatched: 5. Germline loops: CDR1 MNHNS, CDR2 SASEGT. CDR3 coding DNA: TGTGCCAGCGCTAGCGGTGTAGAGCAGTTCTTC. It specifies CASASGVEQFF.

The table lists this clonotype with many counts. V gene TRBV27 combines with J gene TRBJ1-2; D ambiguous. Trimming took 4 bases from V and 6 from J, leaving 15 bases between them. Germline CDR1 MNHEY, CDR2 SMNVEV (reference sequence). CDR3 length: 14 residues. CDR3 nucleotides: TGTGCCAGCAGTTCGCGGAACCACAAAGATGGCTACACCTTC. The encoded protein is CASSSRNHKDGYTF.